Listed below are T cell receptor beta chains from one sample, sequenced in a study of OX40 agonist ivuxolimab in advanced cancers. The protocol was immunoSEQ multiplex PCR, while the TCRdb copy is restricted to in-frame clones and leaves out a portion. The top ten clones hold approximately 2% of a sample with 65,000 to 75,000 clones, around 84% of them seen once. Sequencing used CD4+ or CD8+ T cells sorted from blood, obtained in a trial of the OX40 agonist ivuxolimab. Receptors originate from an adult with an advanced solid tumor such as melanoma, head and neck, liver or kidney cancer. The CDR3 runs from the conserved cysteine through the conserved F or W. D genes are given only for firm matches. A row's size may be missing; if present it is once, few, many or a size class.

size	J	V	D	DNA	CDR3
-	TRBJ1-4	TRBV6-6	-	TGTGCCAGCGGAAGGCAGGGGAATGAAAAACTGTTTTTT	CASGRQGNEKLFF
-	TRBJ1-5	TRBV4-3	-	TGCGCCAGCAGCCAAGATCTGAAGGGGTATCAGCCCCAGCATTTT	CASSQDLKGYQPQHF
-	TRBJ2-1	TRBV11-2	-	TGTGCCAGCAGCTTATGGGGGAATGAGCAGTTCTTC	CASSLWGNEQFF
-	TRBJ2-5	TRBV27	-	TGTGCCAGCAGTCCAAGAGGGGAAGAGACCCAGTACTTC	CASSPRGEETQYF
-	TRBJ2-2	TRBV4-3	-	TGCGCCAGCAGCCAAGGAACGCGGGGTAACACCGGGGAGCTGTTTTTT	CASSQGTRGNTGELFF
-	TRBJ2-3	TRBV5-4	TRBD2	TGTGCCAGCAGCTTGGGGGGAAGCGGGGGCTCAGATACGCAGTATTTT	CASSLGGSGGSDTQYF
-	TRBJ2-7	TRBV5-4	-	TGTGCCAGCAGCTTCCCCGGAAGCTCCTACGAGCAGTACTTC	CASSFPGSSYEQYF
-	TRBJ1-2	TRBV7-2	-	TGTGCCAGCAGCTTAGGGGGGCAGCGAGGCTATGGCTACACCTTC	CASSLGGQRGYGYTF
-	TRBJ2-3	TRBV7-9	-	TGTGCCAGCAGCTACCTCTGGCCTAGCCCAGATACGCAGTATTTT	CASSYLWPSPDTQYF
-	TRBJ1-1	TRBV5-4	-	TGTGCCAGCACTCACGTGACGCGGGGGAACACTGAAGCTTTCTTT	CASTHVTRGNTEAFF
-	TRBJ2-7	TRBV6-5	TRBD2	TGTGCCAGCAGTTACGGGTCTAGCGGGGCCTCCTACGAGCAGTACTTC	CASSYGSSGASYEQYF
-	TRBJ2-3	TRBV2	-	TGTGCCAGCAGTTTCGAGGATACGCAGTATTTT	CASSFEDTQYF
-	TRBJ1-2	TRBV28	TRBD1	TGTGCCAGCAGTTCTCCGGGACAGGGGGGTTACACCTTC	CASSSPGQGGYTF
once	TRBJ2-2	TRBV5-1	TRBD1	TGCGCCAGCAGCTTGGGACAGGGGGCGAACACCGGGGAGCTGTTTTTT	CASSLGQGANTGELFF
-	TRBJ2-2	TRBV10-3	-	TGTGCCATCAGTGAGTCGTCTGCGAACACCGGGGAGCTGTTTTTT	CAISESSANTGELFF
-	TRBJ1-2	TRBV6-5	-	TGTGCCAGCAGGGACGCCCTTAATGGCTACACCTTC	CASRDALNGYTF
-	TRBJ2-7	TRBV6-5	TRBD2	TGTGCCAGCAGGACTAGCGGGGGTTCCTACGAGCAGTACTTC	CASRTSGGSYEQYF
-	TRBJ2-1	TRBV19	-	TGTGCCAGTAGTCTCCGGATAGAGGACAATGAGCAGTTCTTC	CASSLRIEDNEQFF
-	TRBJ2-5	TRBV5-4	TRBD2	TGTGCCAGCAGCCGGTCGAGCGGGAGGGCCGGGGAGACCCAGTACTTC	CASSRSSGRAGETQYF
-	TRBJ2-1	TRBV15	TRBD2	TGTGCCACCAGCTGGGGGGGCGGGAGGGCAAATGAGCAGTTCTTC	CATSWGGGRANEQFF
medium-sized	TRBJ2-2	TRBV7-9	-	TGTGCCAGCAGCCTGCGGGGCGGGGAGCTGTTTTTT	CASSLRGGELFF
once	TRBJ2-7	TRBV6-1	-	TGTGCCAGCAGTGAACAGGGGGGGATTCGGGCGGAGCAGTACTTC	CASSEQGGIRAEQYF
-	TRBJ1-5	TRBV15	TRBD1	TGTGCCACCAGCAGAGAGATTTGGGACAGGAGAGATCAGCCCCAGCATTTT	CATSREIWDRRDQPQHF
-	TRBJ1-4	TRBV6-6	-	TGTGCCAGCAGCCTCGGGAGTAATGAAAAACTGTTTTTT	CASSLGSNEKLFF
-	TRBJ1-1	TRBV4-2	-	TGTGCCAGCAGCCCCCTTGCCGACAGGAACACTGAAGCTTTCTTT	CASSPLADRNTEAFF
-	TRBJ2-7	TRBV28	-	TGTGCCAGCACCCAGTATCTTCTCGGGTACGAGCAGTACTTC	CASTQYLLGYEQYF
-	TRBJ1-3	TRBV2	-	TGTGCCAGCAGGACGGGACTAGGAAACACCATATATTTT	CASRTGLGNTIYF
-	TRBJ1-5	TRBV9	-	TGTGCCAGCAGCTCCCGACTTAATCAGCCCCAGCATTTT	CASSSRLNQPQHF
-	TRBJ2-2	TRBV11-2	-	TGTGCCAGCAGCTTTGGGAACACCGGGGAGCTGTTTTTT	CASSFGNTGELFF
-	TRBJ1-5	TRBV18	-	TGTGCCAGCACATTACAGGGAGTCGGCAATCAGCCCCAGCATTTT	CASTLQGVGNQPQHF
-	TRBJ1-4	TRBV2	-	TGTGCCAGCAGTGACAGAAATGAAAAACTGTTTTTT	CASSDRNEKLFF
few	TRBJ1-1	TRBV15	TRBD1	TGTGCCACCAGCAGAGATACGGGGACAGTGACGGCTTTCTTT	CATSRDTGTVTAFF
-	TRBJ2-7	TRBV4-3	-	TGCGCCAGCAGCCAGGGTCTGTCCTACGAGCAGTACTTC	CASSQGLSYEQYF